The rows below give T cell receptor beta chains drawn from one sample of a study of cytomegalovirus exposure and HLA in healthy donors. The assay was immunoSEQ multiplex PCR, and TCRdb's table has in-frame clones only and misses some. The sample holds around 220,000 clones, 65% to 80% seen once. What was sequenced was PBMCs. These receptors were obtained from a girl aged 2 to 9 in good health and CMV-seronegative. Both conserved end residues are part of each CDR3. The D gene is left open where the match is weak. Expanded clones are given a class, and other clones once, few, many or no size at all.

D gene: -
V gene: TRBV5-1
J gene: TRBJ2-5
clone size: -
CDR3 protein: CASRVGEETQYF
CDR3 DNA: TGCGCCAGCAGGGTAGGAGAAGAGACCCAGTACTTC

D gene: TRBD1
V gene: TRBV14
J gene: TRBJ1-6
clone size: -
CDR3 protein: CASSRTNRGLLSPLHF
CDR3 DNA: TGTGCCAGCAGCCGTACCAACAGGGGACTTCTTTCACCCCTCCACTTT

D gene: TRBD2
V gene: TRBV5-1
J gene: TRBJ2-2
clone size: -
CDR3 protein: CASRYSGRAPGELFF
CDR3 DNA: TGCGCCAGCAGATATAGCGGGAGGGCCCCCGGGGAGCTGTTTTTT

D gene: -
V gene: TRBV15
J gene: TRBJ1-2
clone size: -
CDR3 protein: CATQLGGRYGYTF
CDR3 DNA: TGTGCCACCCAACTCGGAGGGAGGTATGGCTACACCTTC

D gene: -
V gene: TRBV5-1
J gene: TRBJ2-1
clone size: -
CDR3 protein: CASSGLLVPEQFF
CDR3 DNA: TGCGCCAGCAGCGGACTCCTAGTTCCTGAGCAGTTCTTC

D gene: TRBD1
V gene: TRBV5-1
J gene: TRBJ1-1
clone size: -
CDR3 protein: CASSLWSGGAIRNRNTEAFF
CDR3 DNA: TGCGCCAGCAGCTTATGGTCAGGGGGCGCGATCCGAAATAGAAACACTGAAGCTTTCTTT

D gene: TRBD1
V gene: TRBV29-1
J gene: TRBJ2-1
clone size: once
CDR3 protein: CSVGDRAAEQFF
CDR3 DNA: TGCAGCGTTGGGGACAGGGCAGCTGAGCAGTTCTTC

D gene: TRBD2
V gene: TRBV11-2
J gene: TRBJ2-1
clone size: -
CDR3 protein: CASRLTPGLARYSNEQFF
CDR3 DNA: TGTGCCAGCAGACTGACTCCGGGACTAGCGAGATACTCCAATGAGCAGTTCTTC

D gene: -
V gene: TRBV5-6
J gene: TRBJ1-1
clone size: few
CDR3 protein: CASSSLGGLNTEAFF
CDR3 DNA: TGTGCCAGCAGCTCCCTAGGGGGTCTGAACACTGAAGCTTTCTTT

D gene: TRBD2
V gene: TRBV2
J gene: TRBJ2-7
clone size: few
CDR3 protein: CASRRLAESPYEQYF
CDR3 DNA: TGTGCCAGCAGACGACTAGCAGAATCCCCCTACGAGCAGTACTTC

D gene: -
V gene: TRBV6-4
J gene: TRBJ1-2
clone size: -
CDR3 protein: CASSDSNTNYGYTF
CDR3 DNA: TGTGCCAGCAGTGACTCGAACACGAACTATGGCTACACCTTC

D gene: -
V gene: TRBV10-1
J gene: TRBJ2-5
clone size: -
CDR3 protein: CASSDPGGQETQYF
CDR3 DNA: TGCGCCAGCAGTGACCCCGGCGGTCAAGAGACCCAGTACTTC

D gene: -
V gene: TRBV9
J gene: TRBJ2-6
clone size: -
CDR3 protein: CASSLFSGANVLTF
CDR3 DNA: TGTGCCAGCAGCCTTTTCTCTGGGGCCAACGTCCTGACTTTC

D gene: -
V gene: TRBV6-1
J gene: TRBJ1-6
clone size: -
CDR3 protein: CASSATTGRDGSPLHF
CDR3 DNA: TGTGCCAGCAGTGCCACTACAGGGCGTGATGGTTCACCCCTCCACTTT

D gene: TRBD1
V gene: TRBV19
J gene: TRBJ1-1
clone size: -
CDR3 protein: CASRGMDTEAFF
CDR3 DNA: TGTGCCAGCAGGGGGATGGACACTGAAGCTTTCTTT

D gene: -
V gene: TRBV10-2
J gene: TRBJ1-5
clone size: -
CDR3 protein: CASTVRLEGAQHF
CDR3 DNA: TGCGCCAGCACGGTCAGATTAGAAGGGGCCCAGCATTTT

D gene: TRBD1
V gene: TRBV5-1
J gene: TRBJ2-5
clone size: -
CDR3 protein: CASSLQGTRGETQYF
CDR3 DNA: TGCGCCAGCAGCTTACAGGGGACGCGAGGAGAGACCCAGTACTTC

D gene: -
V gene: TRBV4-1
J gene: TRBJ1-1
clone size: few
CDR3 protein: CASSQVSGEAFF
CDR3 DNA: TGCGCCAGCAGCCAGGTATCCGGTGAAGCTTTCTTT

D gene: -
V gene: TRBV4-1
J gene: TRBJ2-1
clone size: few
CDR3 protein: CASSQEGSYNEQFF
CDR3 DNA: TGCGCCAGCAGCCAGGAGGGCTCCTACAATGAGCAGTTCTTC

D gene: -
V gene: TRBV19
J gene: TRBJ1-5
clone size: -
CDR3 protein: CASQDRSGYSNQPQHF
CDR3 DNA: TGTGCCAGCCAAGACAGGTCCGGATATAGCAATCAGCCCCAGCATTTT

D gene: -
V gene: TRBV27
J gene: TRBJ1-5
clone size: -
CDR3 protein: CASSPLSGGQPQHF
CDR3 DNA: TGTGCCAGCAGTCCCCTTAGCGGGGGCCAGCCCCAGCATTTT

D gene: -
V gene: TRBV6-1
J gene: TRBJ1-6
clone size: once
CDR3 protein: CASSEIWPLNSPLHF
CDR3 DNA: TGTGCCAGCAGTGAGATCTGGCCCCTTAATTCACCCCTCCACTTT

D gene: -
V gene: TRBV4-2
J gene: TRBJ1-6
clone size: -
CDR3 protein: CASSQVNPRSPLHF
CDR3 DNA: TGTGCCAGCAGCCAAGTGAACCCGAGATCACCCCTCCACTTT

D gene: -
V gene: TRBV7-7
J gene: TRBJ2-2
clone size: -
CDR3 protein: CASSPGKWNTGELFF
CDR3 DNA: TGTGCCAGCAGCCCAGGGAAGTGGAACACCGGGGAGCTGTTTTTT

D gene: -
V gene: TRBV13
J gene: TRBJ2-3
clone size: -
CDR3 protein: CASSPTQQDTQYF
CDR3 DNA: TGTGCCAGCAGCCCGACCCAACAGGATACGCAGTATTTT

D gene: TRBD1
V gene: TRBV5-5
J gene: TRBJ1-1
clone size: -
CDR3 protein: CASSTGTGVSLTEAFF
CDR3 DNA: TGTGCCAGCAGTACCGGGACAGGGGTTTCGCTCACTGAAGCTTTCTTT

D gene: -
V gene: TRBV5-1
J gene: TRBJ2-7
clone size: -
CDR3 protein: CASSLQRSYEQYF
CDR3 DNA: TGCGCCAGCAGCTTGCAACGGTCCTACGAGCAGTACTTC

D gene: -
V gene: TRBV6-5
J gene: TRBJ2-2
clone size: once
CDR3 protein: CASISNRALGGELFF
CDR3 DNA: TGTGCCAGCATATCGAACAGGGCGTTGGGCGGGGAGCTGTTTTTT

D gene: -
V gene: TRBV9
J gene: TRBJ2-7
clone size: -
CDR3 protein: CASRRQQGIPYEQYF
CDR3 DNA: TGTGCCAGCAGGCGACAACAGGGTATCCCCTACGAGCAGTACTTC

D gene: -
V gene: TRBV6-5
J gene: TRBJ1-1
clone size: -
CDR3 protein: CASSGRTEAFF
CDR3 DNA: TGTGCCAGCAGCGGTCGTACTGAAGCTTTCTTT

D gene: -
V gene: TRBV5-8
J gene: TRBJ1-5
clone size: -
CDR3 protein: CASSLWSGSSNQPQHF
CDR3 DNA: TGTGCCAGCAGCTTGTGGTCCGGGAGCAGCAATCAGCCCCAGCATTTT

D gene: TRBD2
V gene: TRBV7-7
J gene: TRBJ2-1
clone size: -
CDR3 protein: CASSLGLAGDEQFF
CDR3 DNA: TGTGCCAGCAGCCTAGGACTAGCGGGAGACGAGCAGTTCTTC

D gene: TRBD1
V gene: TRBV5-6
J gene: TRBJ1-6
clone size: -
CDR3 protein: CASSIQGWYNSPLHF
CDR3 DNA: TGTGCCAGCAGCATACAGGGGTGGTATAATTCACCCCTCCACTTT

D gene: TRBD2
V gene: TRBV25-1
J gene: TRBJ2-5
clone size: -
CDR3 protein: CASSLAGKETQYF
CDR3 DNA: TGTGCCAGCAGCTTAGCGGGGAAAGAGACCCAGTACTTC

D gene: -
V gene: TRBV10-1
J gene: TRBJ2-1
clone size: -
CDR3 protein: CASSERQGHEQFF
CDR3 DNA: TGCGCCAGCAGTGAGCGGCAGGGGCATGAGCAGTTCTTC